The entry below gives a single T cell receptor beta chain sequence along with its context. No antigen is known for it. The table came from immunoSEQ multiplex PCR; TCRdb's copy has only in-frame clones and leaves some out. The data show tens of thousands of clones, roughly 90% seen once. The data derive from a study of OX40 agonist ivuxolimab in advanced cancers. Study as a whole: Partial responses occurred in three patients (one hepatocellular carcinoma, two cutaneous melanoma).

Deletions cut 5 bases from V and 4 bases from J, with 10 bases between. Per the germline V gene, CDR1 is SGHKS and CDR2 is YYEKEE (reference sequence). This CDR3 contains 13 residues. General observations from the study: Clones of CD4+ and CD8+ blood T cells grew by week 6 at doses of 0.1 to 3.0 mg/kg.

This receptor was taken from an adult with an advanced solid tumor such as melanoma, head and neck, liver or kidney cancer. This sequence joins TRBV5-5 and TRBJ1-5; D is unclear. The material sequenced was CD4+ or CD8+ T cells sorted from blood, taken in a trial of the OX40 agonist ivuxolimab. The CDR3 DNA sequence: TGTGCCAGCAGTCCAGAGCCGAATCAGCCCCAGCATTTT. It translates to CASSPEPNQPQHF.